This TCR beta chain was recorded in a study of T cell changes during pregnancy in multiple sclerosis. Method: immunoSEQ multiplex PCR; TCRdb's copy keeps in-frame clones and lacks some. The sample includes about 44,000 clones, approximately 95% of them seen just once. The junction had 12 bases not matched to a gene; V was cut back by 1 base and J by 0 bases. Germline V gives CDR1 MGHRA, CDR2 YSYEKL. The CDR3 runs to 19 residues. The V and J genes are TRBV4-1 and TRBJ2-3; 8 nucleotides align to TRBD2. The sequence derives from a female donor with multiple sclerosis, enrolled in a pregnancy study. The sample in question was CD4+ T cells from peripheral blood mononuclear cells, obtained in the first trimester of pregnancy. This CDR3 is CASSQVWTSRVTSTDTQYF. CDR3 DNA sequence: TGCGCCAGCAGCCAAGTCTGGACTAGCCGGGTAACTAGCACAGATACGCAGTATTTT.